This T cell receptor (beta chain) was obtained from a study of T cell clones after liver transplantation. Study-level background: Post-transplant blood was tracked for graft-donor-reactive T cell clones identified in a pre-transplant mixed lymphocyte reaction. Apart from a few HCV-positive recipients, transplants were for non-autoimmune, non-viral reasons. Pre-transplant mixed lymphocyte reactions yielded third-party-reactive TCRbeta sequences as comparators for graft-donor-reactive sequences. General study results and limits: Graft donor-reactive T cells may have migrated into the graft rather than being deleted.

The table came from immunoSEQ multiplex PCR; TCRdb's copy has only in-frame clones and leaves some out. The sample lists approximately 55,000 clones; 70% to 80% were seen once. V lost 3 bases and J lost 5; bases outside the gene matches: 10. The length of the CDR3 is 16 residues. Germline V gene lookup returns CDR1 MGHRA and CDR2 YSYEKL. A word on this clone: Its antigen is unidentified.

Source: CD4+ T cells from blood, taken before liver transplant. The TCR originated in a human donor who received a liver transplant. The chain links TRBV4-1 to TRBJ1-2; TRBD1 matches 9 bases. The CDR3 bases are TGCGCCAGCAGCCAGGATCCGGGACAGGGAACGTATGGCTACACCTTC. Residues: CASSQDPGQGTYGYTF.